The clone carrying this T cell receptor (beta chain) was seen just once. No antigen is known for it. V lost 4 bases to trimming and J lost 0 bases; unmatched junction nucleotides: 6. The CDR3 spans 15 residues. In germline, CDR1 is SGHVS, CDR2 FQNEAQ. Data came from immunoSEQ multiplex PCR; TCRdb stores just in-frame clones and leaves some out. The sample consists of some 90,000 clones, about 90% of them appearing once. This sample was taken from a study of T cell responses to AZD1222 COVID-19 vaccine. Study outcomes and limitations: Two AZD1222 administrations were followed by greater Spike-specific TCR breadth and depth. The reported proportion of spike-specific TCRs targeting unmutated variant regions was nearly half.

The starting material was peripheral blood, obtained on day 0 of MenACWY control vaccination. The rearrangement joins TRBV7-8 to TRBJ2-7; 7 nucleotides align to TRBD2. This sequence was found in an adult in good health. Here the CDR3 reads CASSYGDYSSYEQYF. CDR3 DNA sequence: TGTGCCAGCAGCTACGGGGACTACAGCTCCTACGAGCAGTACTTC.